Below, one T cell receptor (beta chain) is given with its context. Its antigen is unidentified. The data were taken from a study of identical twins. Whole-study results and caveats: With abundant cord blood beta clonotypes, insertions were fewer; memory repertoires showed no such pattern.

From germline, CDR1 is MNHEY and CDR2 SVGAGI. The CDR3 is 16 residues long. V lost 2 bases to trimming and J lost 8 bases; unmatched junction nucleotides: 12. Unique molecular identifiers were present on the cDNA, which also gained a universal primer site by template switching. TCRdb fed the 5' RACE reads into MiXCR, producing one record per CDR3 protein. The table shows over 500,000 distinct CDR3 sequences, with approximately 22% occurring only once. This sample also belongs to another study, concerning T cells expressing NK-cell markers. From that report: It was sorted CD3+CD56+NKG2C+, CD3+CD56+NKG2C- and CD3+CD56-NKG2C+ T cells that supplied the TCR beta repertoires.

The sequencing sample was made of CD4+ T cells sorted from blood. The origin of this receptor is a woman aged 18-29 years in good health. The rearrangement uses TRBV6-5 and TRBJ1-2; 9 bases align to TRBD1. DNA for the CDR3: TGTGCCAGCAGTTACCGCAAACGAACAGGGGGCGGAGGCTACACCTTC. This encodes CASSYRKRTGGGGYTF.